What follows are 30 T cell receptor beta chains derived from one specimen sequenced in a study of blood T cell repertoires in COVID-19. Clones were read by immunoSEQ multiplex PCR, and TCRdb kept only the in-frame ones, dropping some. The sample includes approximately 250,000 clones, roughly 90% of them seen just once. The sequenced sample was PBMCs or T cells enriched from blood (not recorded which). The receptors here all came from a man between 35 and 55 years old who had been exposed to COVID-19.

The genes are TRBV27 and TRBJ2-1; D uncertain. CDR3 size: 12 residues. Germline V gives CDR1 MNHEY, CDR2 SMNVEV (reference sequence). V gave up 7 bases and J gave up 3 bases, with 7 bases separating them. CDR3 sequence: CASIPGYNEQFF. The CDR3 DNA follows: TGTGCCAGCATCCCAGGCTACAATGAGCAGTTCTTC.

The V and J genes are TRBV19 and TRBJ1-1, with TRBD1 matching over 11 bases. V lost 7 bases and J lost 4; bases outside the gene matches: 8. This CDR3 has 15 residues. CDR1 and CDR2 from the germline V gene are LNHDA and SQIVND (reference sequence). Here the CDR3 DNA reads TGTGCCAGTAAAGTTGTTGGGACAGGGGGCACTGAAGCTTTCTTT. It is translated as CASKVVGTGGTEAFF.

The V and J genes are TRBV7-9 and TRBJ2-2, with 9 bases aligning to TRBD1. The CDR3 runs to 17 residues. The germline gives CDR1 SEHNR, CDR2 FQNEAQ (reference sequence). V lost 1 base to trimming and J lost 6 bases; unmatched junction nucleotides: 9. The CDR3 DNA sequence: TGTGCCAGCAGCTTAGAAGGGACAGGGTTTTTTTCCGGGGAGCTGTTTTTT. Its protein is CASSLEGTGFFSGELFF.

V gene TRBV19 combines with J gene TRBJ1-5; TRBD1 might be the D (5 bases). The CDR3 length is 15 residues. V lost 3 bases, J lost 7 bases, and 16 bases lay in between. CDR1 is LNHDA, CDR2 SQIVND, per germline (reference sequence). CDR3 bases: TGTGCCAGTAGTATTCCCTCAAGGGGAGGGCAGCCCCAGCATTTT. Translation: CASSIPSRGGQPQHF.

This clone was seen a single time. The J gene is TRBJ2-3, the V gene TRBV7-9; D gene unclear. Germline V CDR1 and CDR2: SEHNR, FQNEAQ (reference sequence). The CDR3 is made up of 12 amino acids. V lost 4 bases and J lost 1, with 3 bases in between. Written as DNA, the CDR3 is TGTGCCAGCAGCTCTCGCACAGATACGCAGTATTTT. Translating gives CASSSRTDTQYF.

Here the CDR3 DNA reads TGTGCCTGGTCAACAGGGAACGACGAGCAGTACTTC. Translated: CAWSTGNDEQYF. This chain connects TRBV30 to TRBJ2-7, with D possibly being TRBD1 (6 bases). This CDR3 is 12 amino acids long. Per germline, CDR1 GTSNPN and CDR2 SVGIG (reference sequence). Trimming took off 5 bases at V and 5 bases at J, with 13 bases between the two ends.

The V call is TRBV15, the J call TRBJ2-1, with TRBD1 matching 10 bases. With V trimmed by 5 bases and J by 10 bases, 11 bases remained unmatched. Germline CDR1 reads LNHNV; CDR2 reads YYDKDF (reference sequence). The CDR3 consists of 15 residues. CDR3 coding DNA: TGTGCCACCAGCGGACGGGACAGGGGTTTGGACGAGCAGTTCTTC. The encoded protein is CATSGRDRGLDEQFF.

The chain is built from TRBV5-6 and TRBJ2-7, with TRBD1 identical over 9 bases. Germline CDR1 is SGHDT and CDR2 is YYEEEE. J gave up 3 bases and V 1 base, and 8 bases lay outside the gene matches. This CDR3 comprises 16 residues. The CDR3 DNA sequence: TGTGCCAGCAGCTTGACCGGGACAGGGAACTTCTACGAGCAGTACTTC. It translates to CASSLTGTGNFYEQYF.

A note on this clone: The sample contains more than one DNA sequence encoding this CDR3. This chain connects TRBV18 to TRBJ2-7; 7 bases match TRBD1. CDR1 is KGHSH and CDR2 is LQKENI in the germline V gene. The length of the CDR3 is 14 residues. Germline trimming cut 3 bases from V and 4 bases from J; bases unmatched to any gene: 6. The CDR3 here is CASSPGTELYEQYF. The CDR3, as DNA: TGTGCCAGCTCACCTGGGACAGAACTTTACGAGCAGTACTTC.

In its sample, this clone was seen once. The genes are TRBV28 and TRBJ1-1; 10 nucleotides line up with TRBD1. This CDR3 comprises 14 residues. The germline gives CDR1 MDHEN, CDR2 SYDVKM. J gave up 5 bases and V 7 bases, and 7 bases lay outside the gene matches. DNA for the CDR3: TGTGCCAGCACCCCCGGGACAGGGGTTACTGAAGCTTTCTTT. Translation gives CASTPGTGVTEAFF.

The V call is TRBV28, the J call TRBJ1-1; TRBD1 might be the D (5 bases). The CDR3 length is 12 residues. V lost 2 bases and J lost 11, with 12 bases in between. From germline, CDR1 is MDHEN and CDR2 SYDVKM. CDR3 sequence (DNA): TGTGCCAGCAGTTTAAAGGCAGGGTTTGCTTTCTTT. Encoded protein: CASSLKAGFAFF.

The chain combines TRBV12-3 or TRBV12-4 with TRBJ1-1; D not certain. The CDR3 has 12 residues. V was trimmed by 3 bases and J by 7 bases, leaving 9 bases between them. The CDR3: CASSFGAIEAFF. The CDR3 DNA follows: TGTGCCAGCAGTTTCGGAGCGATTGAAGCTTTCTTT.

This clone has just one count. The chain recombines TRBV19 with TRBJ1-5; TRBD1 agrees at 7 bases. The CDR3 has 16 amino acids. Germline-derived CDR1 and CDR2 are LNHDA and SQIVND (reference sequence). V was clipped by 2 bases and J by 4 bases; unmatched bases: 8. For the CDR3, the DNA is TGTGCCAGTAGTATATCAGGGACAGCAAGGAATCAGCCCCAGCATTTT. As protein: CASSISGTARNQPQHF.

The gene calls are TRBV20-1 and TRBJ1-4, with a weak D call TRBD1 (5 bases). Germline CDR1 is DFQATT and CDR2 is SNEGSKA (reference sequence). Deletions cut 6 bases from V and 0 bases from J, with 17 bases between. The CDR3 is made up of 16 amino acids. CDR3 coding DNA: TGCAGTGCGAGTGGGTTGGGGGGGGCAACTAATGAAAAACTGTTTTTT. Translated, it gives CSASGLGGATNEKLFF.

The chain recombines TRBV2 with TRBJ2-3; 12 positions agree with TRBD2. Germline-derived CDR1 and CDR2 are SNHLY and FYNNEI. CDR3 length: 16 residues. V shed 6 bases, J shed 0 bases, and the junction held 4 bases outside the gene matches. In DNA, the CDR3 is TGTGCCAGCAGCCACACTAGCGGGAGGAGCACAGATACGCAGTATTTT. Translating gives CASSHTSGRSTDTQYF. Using reference TRBV2 and TRBJ2-3 for the parts outside the CDR3, the full variable domain is EPEVTQTPSHQVTQMGQEVILRCVPISNHLYFYWYRQILGQKVEFLVSFYNNEISEKSEIFDDQFSVERPDGSNFTLKIRSTKLEDSAMYFCASSHTSGRSTDTQYFGPGTRLTVL.

The chain combines TRBV19 with TRBJ2-2, with 8 positions matching TRBD2. The CDR3 covers 18 residues. V shed 5 bases, J shed 4 bases, and the junction held 15 bases outside the gene matches. CDR1 and CDR2 (germline): LNHDA, SQIVND (reference sequence). CDR3 bases: TGTGCCAGTAGTTCCAACCAAGCGGGAGTTCGTATCACCGGGGAGCTGTTTTTT. Amino acid sequence: CASSSNQAGVRITGELFF.

This sequence joins TRBV5-1 and TRBJ2-1; 7 nucleotides agree with TRBD2. This CDR3 spans 13 amino acids. V shed 4 bases and J 5 bases; nucleotides not matched to a gene: 3. CDR1 is SGHRS and CDR2 is YFSETQ in the germline V gene. The CDR3 sequence is CASSPLADNEQFF. CDR3 nucleotides: TGCGCCAGCAGCCCCCTAGCGGACAATGAGCAGTTCTTC. Combining the CDR3 with reference TRBV5-1 and TRBJ2-1 gives the whole variable domain KAGVTQTPRYLIKTRGQQVTLSCSPISGHRSVSWYQQTPGQGLQFLFEYFSETQRNKGNFPGRFSGRQFSNSRSEMNVSTLELGDSALYLCASSPLADNEQFFGPGTRLTVL.

The chain recombines TRBV3-1 (or the pseudogene TRBV3-2) with TRBJ1-1, with D maybe TRBD1 (5 bases). Trimming stripped 4 bases from V and 1 base from J, with 13 bases between. CDR1 is LGHDT and CDR2 is YNNKEL in the germline V gene (reference sequence). CDR3 size: 15 residues. CDR3 region: CASSPGTSPNTEAFF. CDR3 DNA: TGTGCCAGCAGCCCGGGGACTTCCCCGAACACTGAAGCTTTCTTT.

CDR3 sequence (DNA): TGTGCCAGCAGTGAACTAGCGGGAGTAGCGGACAATGAGCAGTTCTTC. Its protein product is CASSELAGVADNEQFF. This rearrangement joins TRBV27 to TRBJ2-1; 11 nucleotides align to TRBD2. With 5 bases clipped from V and 5 bases from J, the junction kept 8 bases outside the gene matches. There are 16 residues in the CDR3. The germline V gene has CDR1 MNHEY and CDR2 SMNVEV (reference sequence).

The chain uses TRBV6-5 and TRBJ1-2; TRBD1 might be the D (5 bases). Trimming removed 5 bases at V and 4 bases at J, with 8 bases between. The CDR3 contains 12 residues. The germline V gene encodes CDR1 MNHEY and CDR2 SVGAGI. The DNA for the CDR3 is TGTGCCAGCAGTAAGGACACCTATGGCTACACCTTC. Its translation: CASSKDTYGYTF.

The chain couples TRBV19 to TRBJ1-5, with 10 bases identical to TRBD1. Germline V lookup: CDR1 LNHDA, CDR2 SQIVND (reference sequence). The CDR3 consists of 14 residues. J lost 6 bases, V lost 6 bases, and 5 bases had no gene match. CDR3 nucleotides: TGTGCCAGTAGGAAGGGACAGGGGATTCAGCCCCAGCATTTT. It specifies CASRKGQGIQPQHF.

This sequence joins TRBV10-3 and TRBJ1-5; maybe TRBD1 (6 bases). The germline V gene encodes CDR1 ENHRY and CDR2 SYGVKD. Trimming removed 1 base at V and 1 base at J, with 11 bases between. The CDR3 has 16 amino acids. The CDR3 loop is CAISEFAGDSNQPQHF. Here the CDR3 DNA reads TGTGCCATCAGTGAGTTCGCAGGGGACAGCAATCAGCCCCAGCATTTT.

V usage is TRBV7-3 and J usage is TRBJ1-3; D gene uncertain. Per germline, CDR1 SGHTA and CDR2 FQGTGA. V dropped 8 bases and J dropped 4 bases, with 9 bases sitting between them. This CDR3 is built from 12 residues. The CDR3 protein is CASGNGGNTIYF. The CDR3 nucleotides are TGTGCCAGCGGCAACGGGGGAAACACCATATATTTT.

The V and J genes are TRBV5-6 and TRBJ2-7; 10 positions match TRBD2. V lost 6 bases and J lost 4; bases outside the gene matches: 4. The CDR3 has 13 residues. The V gene's germline CDR1 is SGHDT and CDR2 YYEEEE. The CDR3 DNA reads TGTGCCAGCACCAGGACTAGCGGTTACGAGCAGTACTTC. As protein: CASTRTSGYEQYF.

V gene TRBV5-5 combines with J gene TRBJ2-1, with a possible D match to TRBD1 (5 bases). Per the germline V gene, CDR1 is SGHKS and CDR2 is YYEKEE (reference sequence). V lost 4 bases and J 5 bases, leaving 13 bases between the germline ends. The CDR3 is made up of 14 amino acids. The CDR3 nucleotides read TGTGCCAGCAGCGAGACAGACCGAGACAATGAGCAGTTCTTC. Amino acids: CASSETDRDNEQFF.

V and J are TRBV11-3 and TRBJ2-3; possible D gene TRBD2, 6 bases. CDR3 size: 14 residues. Trimming removed 8 bases at V and 1 base at J, with 13 bases between. Germline lookup yields CDR1 SGHNT and CDR2 YENEEA. In nucleotides, the CDR3 is TGTGCCAGCCGTAGCGGCTATCGCACAGATACGCAGTATTTT. Protein product: CASRSGYRTDTQYF.

V and J are TRBV21-1 and TRBJ2-7; the D call in the table, TRBD2, was not verified against the DNA. TRBV21-1 is a listed pseudogene. There are 16 residues in the CDR3. DNA of the CDR3: TGTGCCAGCAGCAAAGCGGCCGACTCCTGGGTCTACGAGCAGTACTTC. The encoded protein is CASSKAADSWVYEQYF.

This clone came up a few times. The chain is built from TRBV10-3 and TRBJ2-2, with D unresolved. Per germline, CDR1 ENHRY and CDR2 SYGVKD. There are 14 residues in the CDR3. The V end lost 5 bases, the J end lost 1 base, and 8 bases lay between the germline ends. The CDR3 loop is CAISPPRNTGELFF. In nucleotides, the CDR3 is TGTGCCATCAGTCCCCCGAGGAACACCGGGGAGCTGTTTTTT.

This rearrangement joins TRBV19 to TRBJ2-7; TRBD1 matches at 9 bases. The CDR3 has 12 residues. The V and J ends lost 10 bases and 5 bases, in that order; junction bases with no gene match: 6. Germline CDR1 and CDR2: LNHDA and SQIVND (reference sequence). The DNA for the CDR3 is TGTGCCACGGGACAGGGTCCAGACGAGCAGTACTTC. Amino acid sequence: CATGQGPDEQYF.

The chain recombines TRBV15 with TRBJ2-6; tentative D call: TRBD2 (5 bases). The ends were cut back, 1 base at V and 2 bases at J, with 15 bases in the middle. The CDR3 loop spans 18 amino acids. Germline V gives CDR1 LNHNV, CDR2 YYDKDF (reference sequence). The CDR3 sequence is CATSRAGLRFTGANVLTF. In nucleotides, the CDR3 is TGTGCCACCAGCAGAGCGGGATTACGGTTTACTGGGGCCAACGTCCTGACTTTC.